This T cell receptor beta chain was sequenced during a study of cytomegalovirus exposure and HLA in healthy donors. Regarding the study as a whole: The investigators catalogued some 160 TCR beta chains as cytomegalovirus-associated.

Primers: 60 Vbeta forward and 13 Jbeta reverse. Profiling relied on immunoSEQ multiplex PCR, and the TCRdb table lists in-frame clones only, not all of them. The table shows 100,000 to 150,000 clones, with about 81% occurring only once. V gave up 2 bases and J gave up 1 base, with 6 bases separating them. This CDR3 comprises 13 residues. Germline V CDR1 and CDR2: SNHLY, FYNNEI. For this clone: As yet, its antigen is unknown.

The sequence was collected from a woman aged 25 to 39 in good health and CMV-seronegative. Sample: PBMCs. This rearrangement joins TRBV2 to TRBJ2-7; no definite D call. DNA for the CDR3: TGTGCCAGCAGTGAATCCAGATCCTACGAGCAGTACTTC. Amino acid sequence: CASSESRSYEQYF.